This TCR beta chain stems from a study of OX40 agonist ivuxolimab in advanced cancers. General notes on the study: The costimulatory receptor OX40 (CD134) was targeted by ivuxolimab, a fully human IgG2 agonistic monoclonal antibody. Patients were allowed to have had prior anti-PD-1, anti-PD-L1 or anti-CTLA-4 therapy, and 40% of the dose-escalation patients had been treated with checkpoint inhibitors. In the dose-escalation cohort, 82.7% of patients were male, and the mean age was approximately 60 years, with a range of roughly 23 to 85. Intravenous ivuxolimab was administered to patients every 2 weeks at six dose levels: 0.01, 0.1, 0.3, 1.5, 3 and 10 mg/kg. Peripheral TCRbeta sequencing aimed to test whether ivuxolimab altered TCR sequence diversity and caused clonal T-cell expansion. The paper covers the monotherapy dose-escalation part of the phase I ivuxolimab trial, which included N ≈ 50 patients. Of the approximately 54 dose-escalation patients, hepatocellular carcinoma was present in around 20, melanoma in some 15, renal cell carcinoma in 9 and head and neck cancer in 9. Three dose-escalation patients achieved partial responses, one with hepatocellular carcinoma and two with cutaneous melanoma.

Genomic DNA was extracted from sorted cells for sequencing of the TCRbeta CDR3 region. TCRbeta CDR3 regions were sequenced using the immunoSEQ Assay. TCRdb took over this immuneACCESS table, retaining in-frame rearrangements with V and J assigned. Such tables are incomplete; in checked studies, under half of the missing clones stem from an unresolved V gene, and the remainder is unexplained. The sample table holds some 30,000 clones, of which 87% were seen once. In total, the top ten clones hold 30% to 35% of the sample. In regard to this clone: This receptor's antigen is unknown. Within one base of it there is no much larger clone, and no base qualities were kept.

Results and caveats for the whole study, not just this receptor: After ivuxolimab, more expanded clones were found on average in CD8+ T cells than in CD4+ T cells. In the 0.1-3.0 mg/kg groups, partial responders had among the lowest normalized peripheral clonal expansion, particularly in CD8+ T cells. Low levels of normalized T-cell clonal expansion were also shown by some nonresponding patients. Which antigens the clonally expanded peripheral T cells were specific for was not determined. Clonal expansion of both CD4+ and CD8+ blood T cells was observed from baseline to week 6 at doses 0.1 to 3.0 mg/kg.

The trial excluded patients who had a history of autoimmune disease or were on systemic immunosuppression. Peripheral blood for TCR sequencing was collected from all dose cohorts at baseline, on cycle 4 day 1, and on cycle 7 day 1. Samples were obtained from an open-label, multicenter, first-in-human phase I dose-escalation trial of ivuxolimab. Adults with locally advanced or metastatic melanoma, renal cell carcinoma, hepatocellular carcinoma or head and neck squamous cell carcinoma were enrolled in the trial. Before TCR sequencing, CD4+ T cells and CD8+ T cells were sorted from peripheral blood as separate populations. The source material was CD4+ or CD8+ T cells sorted from blood, sampled in a trial of the OX40 agonist ivuxolimab. The source is an adult with an advanced solid tumor such as melanoma, head and neck, liver or kidney cancer.

The CDR3: CASSEHPGQGTYEQYF. The nucleotide sequence reads as follows: TGTGCCAGCAGCGAACACCCGGGACAGGGGACCTACGAGCAGTACTTC. The chain was built from TRBV7-9 and TRBJ2-7, and TRBD1 matches 10 of the central bases. Inclusive of the bounding cysteine and phenylalanine, the CDR3 is 16 residues long. Only the CDR3 DNA is retained, 48 bases long and in frame from the first base. The germline V gene encodes CDR1 SEHNR and CDR2 FQNEAQ (reference sequence). V is trimmed back by 5 bases and J by 2 bases, and the junction contains 9 bases that no gene match accounts for.